A selection of T cell receptor beta chains follows, all from one sample in a study of metastatic and nonmetastatic thyroid tumors. With MiXCR, TCRdb called clones anew from the PCR reads. The sample lists 60,000 to 75,000 clones, about 3.8% occurring once. Sequencing used blood. All receptors come from a female donor with papillary thyroid cancer or a benign thyroid nodule (not recorded which). Some clones in this sample may be carry-over from other donors' samples. Each CDR3 is given with its conserved first and last residue. The order of the fields is J gene, D gene, clone size, V gene, CDR3 protein, CDR3 DNA. D genes are given only for firm matches. For some rows the clone size is stated as once, few or many, or as a class when expanded; others skip it.

TRBJ2-2 . few TRBV18 CASSPVQHWNTGELYF TGTGCCAGCTCACCAGTTCAGCACTGGAACACCGGGGAGCTGTATTTT
TRBJ2-7 . few TRBV11-2 CASSVTGSYEQYF TGTGCCAGCAGCGTCACAGGCTCCTACGAGCAGTACTTC
TRBJ2-1 . few TRBV20-1 CSASTLTFNNEQFF TGCAGTGCTAGTACGCTGACTTTTAACAATGAGCAGTTCTTC
TRBJ1-1 . many TRBV6-1 CASSEAIQGLGTEAFF TGTGCCAGCAGTGAAGCGATACAGGGATTAGGCACTGAAGCTTTCTTT
TRBJ1-3 . many TRBV4-2 CASSQGPRQPGNTIYF TGTGCCAGCAGCCAAGGCCCCAGACAGCCCGGAAACACCATATATTTT
TRBJ2-7 . few TRBV6-1 CASSGIGQLREQYF TGTGCCAGCAGTGGGATCGGACAGTTGCGCGAGCAGTACTTC
TRBJ2-2 . many TRBV7-9 CASSLLAGRELFF TGTGCCAGCAGCTTACTAGCCGGCAGGGAGCTGTTTTTT
TRBJ1-1 . . TRBV28 CASTERTMGNTEAFF TGTGCCAGCACCGAACGGACAATGGGTAACACTGAAGCTTTCTTT
TRBJ1-2 . many TRBV28 CASRKDLRFANYGYTF TGTGCCAGCAGGAAAGACTTACGGTTCGCTAACTATGGCTACACCTTC
TRBJ2-7 TRBD2 many TRBV2 CASARPGLADYEQYF TGTGCCAGCGCAAGACCGGGACTAGCGGACTACGAGCAGTACTTC
TRBJ2-7 TRBD2 many TRBV6-1 CASSLRTSGGLFYEQYF TGTGCCAGCAGTCTCAGGACTAGCGGGGGCCTATTCTACGAGCAGTACTTC
TRBJ2-2 . many TRBV7-8 CASSARRLGGELFF TGTGCCAGCAGCGCCCGGAGACTCGGCGGGGAGCTGTTTTTT
TRBJ2-7 TRBD2 many TRBV20-1 CSVKGVNITSGSRYEQYF TGCAGTGTAAAGGGGGTAAATATTACTAGCGGGAGTAGGTACGAGCAGTACTTC
TRBJ1-6 . . TRBV6-2/TRBV6-3 CASTWGEASPLHF TGTGCCAGCACCTGGGGTGAGGCTTCACCCCTCCACTTT
TRBJ2-2 . many TRBV30 CAWSLGVHTGELFF TGTGCCTGGAGCCTCGGGGTTCACACCGGGGAGCTGTTTTTT
TRBJ2-1 . few TRBV5-1 CASSSQTGNREQFF TGCGCCAGCAGCTCCCAAACGGGGAATCGTGAGCAGTTCTTC
TRBJ2-1 . . TRBV6-1 CATPRASTSHSEQFF TGTGCCACACCAAGGGCGAGCACCTCCCACAGTGAGCAGTTCTTC
TRBJ1-4 TRBD1 many TRBV5-5 CASSPIKGQGGEKLFF TGTGCCAGCAGCCCAATTAAGGGACAGGGGGGTGAAAAACTGTTTTTT
TRBJ1-4 . few TRBV5-1 CASSLGSETTNEKLFF TGCGCCAGCAGCTTGGGTTCAGAAACAACTAATGAAAAACTGTTTTTT
TRBJ1-1 . many TRBV2 CANSPVSYTEAFF TGTGCCAACTCCCCAGTGTCCTACACTGAAGCTTTCTTT